This T cell receptor (beta chain) was documented in a study of Graves' ophthalmopathy and Graves' hyperthyroidism. The length of the CDR3 is 16 residues. CDR1 is SGHAT and CDR2 is FQNNGV in the germline V gene. The V gene end was trimmed by 5 bases and the J gene end by 0 bases; junction bases not matched to a gene: 9. Study outcomes and limitations: Ophthalmopathy cases were distinguished from stable hyperthyroidism by a 13-signature model, reaching 85% to 90% sensitivity and around 77% specificity. Most thyroid-expanded clonotypes exceeding 0.001 frequency were also found in blood.

This clonotype was counted at least ten times. What it binds is unknown. RNA transcripts provided the template for amplifying TCR beta CDR3 regions. After a first-round RT-PCR with HTBI primers, a second-round multiplex PCR was run. TCRdb recomputed calls from the multiplex PCR reads with MiXCR, one row per CDR3 protein. Found here are more than 300,000 distinct CDR3 sequences, roughly 14% of them singletons; the top ten hold approximately 7%. V and J are TRBV11-2 and TRBJ2-7, with TRBD2 matching over 8 bases. The sample was peripheral blood. The source of this sequence is a woman between 18 and 29 years old with stable Graves' hyperthyroidism. CDR3 in amino acids: CASSNLPAGASYEQYF. The DNA of the CDR3 is TGTGCCAGCAGCAACCTCCCAGCGGGAGCCTCCTACGAGCAGTACTTC.